The next 31 T cell receptor beta chains were all read from a single sample in a study of cytomegalovirus exposure and HLA in healthy donors. Both 60 Vbeta primers and 13 Jbeta primers went into the PCR. Sequencing used immunoSEQ multiplex PCR; TCRdb keeps in-frame clones, though not all of them. The data contain approximately 93,000 clones, 70% to 85% of them singletons. The sample comprised PBMCs. These receptors came from a man aged 50-59 years in good health and CMV-seronegative.

The rearrangement joins TRBV15 to TRBJ2-2, with D possibly TRBD2 on 6 matching bases. The CDR3 spans 15 residues. Germline lookup yields CDR1 LNHNV and CDR2 YYDKDF (reference sequence). Trimming left V 1 base short and J 1 base short, with 7 bases between. The CDR3 protein is CATSRVSGNTGELFF. CDR3 DNA sequence: TGTGCCACCAGCAGAGTTAGCGGGAACACCGGGGAGCTGTTTTTT.

This rearrangement joins TRBV29-1 to TRBJ2-2; 8 positions agree with TRBD2. Losses at the gene ends were 7 bases for V and 5 bases for J; bases not matched to a gene: 9. Looked up from germline, CDR1 is SQVTM and CDR2 is ANQGSEA. The CDR3 is 14 residues long. CDR3 loop: CSAGRGGRTGELFF. For the CDR3, the DNA is TGCAGCGCTGGCCGGGGGGGCCGTACCGGGGAGCTGTTTTTT.

The table lists this clone with a few counts. This rearrangement joins TRBV7-2 to TRBJ1-1; D ambiguous. The CDR3 is 15 residues long. Trimming removed 2 bases from V and 2 bases from J, with 12 bases in between. CDR1 is SGHTA and CDR2 is FQGNSA in the germline V gene. CDR3 DNA: TGTGCCAGCAGCTTACGGGTTTCCGTTAACACTGAAGCTTTCTTT. It translates to CASSLRVSVNTEAFF.

The J gene is TRBJ1-3, the V gene TRBV5-1; TRBD1 matches 7 bases. Germline values: CDR1 SGHRS, CDR2 YFSETQ. The CDR3 spans 16 residues. V lost 4 bases to trimming and J lost 2 bases; unmatched junction nucleotides: 9. The CDR3 region has the DNA TGCGCCAGCAGCAGAGGGACAGAGATTCCTGGAAACACCATATATTTT. Translated, it gives CASSRGTEIPGNTIYF.

This clone was observed once. The rearrangement uses TRBV5-1 and TRBJ1-5, with 11 positions matching TRBD1. From germline, CDR1 is SGHRS and CDR2 YFSETQ. CDR3 length equals 14 residues. Trimming removed 0 bases from V and 7 bases from J; junction bases left unmatched: 0. DNA of the CDR3: TGCGCCAGCAGCTTGGGGACAGGGGGCCAGCCCCAGCATTTT. Translated: CASSLGTGGQPQHF.

The chain is built from TRBV18 and TRBJ2-1; the match to TRBD1 covers 9 bases. Germline lookup yields CDR1 KGHSH and CDR2 LQKENI. Germline trimming cut 3 bases from V and 15 bases from J; bases unmatched to any gene: 9. There are 13 residues in the CDR3. The CDR3 DNA follows: TGTGCCAGCTCACCTTCGGGACAGGGCTCTCTGTTCTTC. As protein: CASSPSGQGSLFF.

The chain couples TRBV11-3 to TRBJ2-1, with D perhaps TRBD1 (8 bases). The CDR3 contains 16 residues. Trimming shortened V by 7 bases and J by 8 bases, and 24 bases separated the two germline ends. The germline CDR1 and CDR2 sequences are SGHNT and YENEEA. The CDR3, as DNA: TGTGCCAGCACCCACCCCGACAGGGGAGGGATCGATGAGCAGTTCTTC. Residues: CASTHPDRGGIDEQFF. Variable domain in full (rest from reference TRBV11-3 and TRBJ2-1): EAGVVQSPRYKIIEKKQPVAFWCNPISGHNTLYWYLQNLGQGPELLIRYENEEAVDDSQLPKDRFSAERLKGVDSTLKIQPAELGDSAVYLCASTHPDRGGIDEQFFGPGTRLTVL.

V gene TRBV7-2 combines with J gene TRBJ2-7; TRBD1 aligns across 8 bases. Germline V gene sequence: CDR1 SGHTA, CDR2 FQGNSA. This CDR3 spans 16 amino acids. V was clipped by 4 bases and J by 0 bases; unmatched bases: 8. CDR3 in DNA: TGTGCCAGCAGCTCGGAGGGGGGACAGGCCTCCTACGAGCAGTACTTC. It translates to CASSSEGGQASYEQYF.

The CDR3 here is CASSVDPGPSYEQYF. The CDR3 DNA reads as TGTGCCAGCAGCGTAGATCCAGGGCCCTCCTACGAGCAGTACTTC. This chain joins TRBV9 and TRBJ2-7, with D tentatively TRBD1 (5 bases). Germline CDR1 SGDLS, CDR2 YYNGEE. The CDR3 has 15 amino acids. The V end was cut by 0 bases, the J end by 0 bases, with 10 bases between.

This sequence joins TRBV11-1 and TRBJ2-3; D possibly corresponds to TRBD1 (5 bases). The V gene lost 5 bases and the J gene lost 5 bases, with 11 bases spanning the gap. The germline CDR1 and CDR2 sequences are SGHAT and FQDESV (reference sequence). The length of the CDR3 is 13 residues. Here the CDR3 reads CASSLGRKDTQYF. The CDR3 DNA sequence: TGTGCCAGCAGCCTGGGGCGAAAAGATACGCAGTATTTT.

V is TRBV10-1 and J is TRBJ2-3; TRBD2 might be the D (6 bases). CDR3 length: 13 amino acids. V lost 6 bases and J 2 bases, leaving 9 bases between the germline ends. CDR1 and CDR2 (germline): WNHNN, SYGVQD (reference sequence). The CDR3 is CASSPDYTDTQYF. CDR3 nucleotide sequence: TGCGCCAGCAGCCCGGACTACACAGATACGCAGTATTTT.

The rearrangement joins TRBV11-2 to TRBJ2-3, with 9 bases identical to TRBD1. The germline V gene encodes CDR1 SGHAT and CDR2 FQNNGV. The length of the CDR3 is 14 residues. The V gene end was trimmed by 6 bases and the J gene end by 6 bases; junction bases not matched to a gene: 7. The CDR3 sequence is CASRVQGALDTQYF. The CDR3 DNA sequence: TGTGCCAGCAGGGTACAGGGGGCGCTCGATACGCAGTATTTT. The full variable domain, its missing parts supplied by reference TRBV11-2 and TRBJ2-3, is EAGVAQSPRYKIIEKRQSVAFWCNPISGHATLYWYQQILGQGPKLLIQFQNNGVVDDSQLPKDRFSAERLKGVDSTLKIQPAKLEDSAVYLCASRVQGALDTQYFGPGTRLTVL.

In DNA, the CDR3 is TGTGCCAGCAGTCGGATGAGGGACAAGCTCACAGATACGCAGTATTTT. This translates into CASSRMRDKLTDTQYF. This chain uses TRBV2 with TRBJ2-3; D perhaps matches TRBD1 (6 bases). V shed 5 bases and J shed 2 bases, with 17 bases lying between them. The V gene's germline CDR1 is SNHLY and CDR2 FYNNEI. This CDR3 region has 16 residues.

The rearrangement joins TRBV5-6 to TRBJ2-5; D is unclear. The germline V gene has CDR1 SGHDT and CDR2 YYEEEE. The CDR3 covers 15 residues. The V end lost 0 bases, the J end lost 2 bases, and 11 bases lay between the germline ends. The CDR3 region has the DNA TGTGCCAGCAGCTTGGCCTCGGGTTCGCAAGAGACCCAGTACTTC. This sequence encodes CASSLASGSQETQYF. Combining the CDR3 with reference TRBV5-6 and TRBJ2-5 gives the whole variable domain DAGVTQSPTHLIKTRGQQVTLRCSPKSGHDTVSWYQQALGQGPQFIFQYYEEEERQRGNFPDRFSGHQFPNYSSELNVNALLLGDSALYLCASSLASGSQETQYFGPGTRLLVL.

The CDR3 spells CASSVGGSSEQYF. The CDR3, as DNA: TGCGCCAGCAGTGTGGGGGGATCTTCCGAGCAGTACTTC. This chain links TRBV10-1 with TRBJ2-7, with D possibly being TRBD2 (6 bases). Germline assignment: CDR1 WNHNN and CDR2 SYGVQD (reference sequence). V lost 4 bases, J lost 6 bases, and 13 bases lay in between. The CDR3 extends over 13 amino acids.

This chain uses TRBV2 with TRBJ2-3; 10 nucleotides agree with TRBD2. The V gene end was trimmed by 6 bases and the J gene end by 4 bases; junction bases not matched to a gene: 7. Germline CDR1 reads SNHLY; CDR2 reads FYNNEI. This CDR3 has 15 amino acids. CDR3 sequence: CASSLLAGRADTQYF. The CDR3 DNA sequence: TGTGCCAGCAGCCTACTAGCGGGACGGGCAGATACGCAGTATTTT.

V and J are TRBV2 and TRBJ1-5; D possibly corresponds to TRBD1 (6 bases). Trimming took off 7 bases at V and 3 bases at J, with 16 bases between the two ends. The CDR3 is 15 amino acids. Germline CDR1 reads SNHLY; CDR2 reads FYNNEI. The CDR3 loop is CASNPSGTNNQPQHF. Written as DNA, the CDR3 is TGTGCCAGCAACCCGTCTGGGACAAACAATCAGCCCCAGCATTTT. Variable domain in full (rest from reference TRBV2 and TRBJ1-5): EPEVTQTPSHQVTQMGQEVILRCVPISNHLYFYWYRQILGQKVEFLVSFYNNEISEKSEIFDDQFSVERPDGSNFTLKIRSTKLEDSAMYFCASNPSGTNNQPQHFGDGTRLSIL.

This clone occurred once. This chain links TRBV7-3 with TRBJ2-3; 10 nucleotides line up with TRBD2. The CDR3 is made up of 16 amino acids. CDR1 and CDR2 from the germline V gene are SGHTA and FQGTGA. The V segment lost 2 bases and the J segment 4 bases; nucleotides outside the gene matches: 6. The CDR3 protein is CASSLLGTSVSDTQYF. CDR3 nucleotides: TGTGCCAGCAGCTTATTGGGGACTAGCGTGTCAGATACGCAGTATTTT.

The chain carries TRBV5-6 and TRBJ1-2; D is unclear. Germline lookup yields CDR1 SGHDT and CDR2 YYEEEE. Trimming removed 0 bases from V and 4 bases from J, with 10 bases in between. CDR3 length: 14 residues. This chain's CDR3 is CASSLARYSYGYTF. The DNA of the CDR3 is TGTGCCAGCAGCTTGGCTCGATATAGCTATGGCTACACCTTC.

The V call is TRBV5-4, the J call TRBJ2-1; 11 bases are shared with TRBD2. From germline, CDR1 is SGHNT and CDR2 YYREEE (reference sequence). V was clipped by 3 bases and J by 6 bases; unmatched bases: 14. This CDR3 comprises 18 residues. The CDR3 reads CASSSFFGLAGRGNEQFF. The CDR3 nucleotides read TGTGCCAGCAGCTCGTTCTTTGGACTAGCGGGCCGGGGCAATGAGCAGTTCTTC.

This chain uses TRBV27 with TRBJ2-7; a weak D match, TRBD1 (6 bases). With 5 bases removed from V and 1 base from J, the gap between germline ends came to 15 bases. There are 15 residues in the CDR3. Germline-derived CDR1 and CDR2 are MNHEY and SMNVEV (reference sequence). CDR3 bases: TGTGCCAGCAGTATAGCAGGGGACGCATCCTACGAGCAGTACTTC. Its protein product is CASSIAGDASYEQYF.

V usage is TRBV9 and J usage is TRBJ2-3; D not certain. The CDR3 length is 16 residues. Trimming removed 0 bases from V and 0 bases from J, with 11 bases in between. Germline V lookup: CDR1 SGDLS, CDR2 YYNGEE. CDR3 nucleotide sequence: TGTGCCAGCAGCGTAGCCCCAACGGGTAGCACAGATACGCAGTATTTT. Encoded protein: CASSVAPTGSTDTQYF.

The chain combines TRBV19 with TRBJ1-5, with 8 bases lining up with TRBD1. This CDR3 is 17 amino acids long. Germline values: CDR1 LNHDA, CDR2 SQIVND (reference sequence). Germline trimming cut 0 bases from V and 13 bases from J; bases unmatched to any gene: 17. CDR3 in amino acids: CASSIDYGQGPIGAQHF. CDR3 in DNA: TGTGCCAGTAGTATAGATTATGGACAGGGCCCAATCGGGGCACAGCATTTT.

The V gene is TRBV5-8, the J gene TRBJ2-5, with D uncertain. The end of the DNA aligns better with TRBJ2-7, so the J call may be wrong. CDR1 is SGHTS and CDR2 is YDEGEE in the germline V gene. The CDR3 has 13 residues. CDR3 protein: CASSLSGIYEQYF. In DNA, the CDR3 is TGTGCCAGCAGCTTGTCGGGTATCTACGAGCAGTACTTC.

This rearrangement joins TRBV10-1 to TRBJ2-2; a weak D match, TRBD1 (5 bases). The V end was cut by 2 bases, the J end by 2 bases, with 15 bases between. CDR3 length: 17 amino acids. The germline CDR1 and CDR2 sequences are WNHNN and SYGVQD (reference sequence). Written as DNA, the CDR3 is TGCGCCAGCAGTGAGGCAGGGCTTGACCCAAACACCGGGGAGCTGTTTTTT. Translation: CASSEAGLDPNTGELFF.

The V call is TRBV7-2, the J call TRBJ2-5, with TRBD2 as a possible D gene (6 bases). The last part of the DNA fits TRBJ2-7 better; the J call may be wrong. The CDR3 has 16 amino acids. Per germline, CDR1 SGHTA and CDR2 FQGNSA. CDR3 loop: CASSPRGGPSSYEQYF. CDR3 DNA: TGTGCCAGCAGCCCGCGGGGAGGTCCTAGCTCCTACGAGCAGTACTTC.

There are a few counts of this clone. This chain connects TRBV25-1 to TRBJ2-7, with a possible D match to TRBD2 (5 bases). CDR3 length: 14 amino acids. Germline V gene data show CDR1 as MGHDK and CDR2 as SYGVNS. Deletions cut 6 bases from V and 2 bases from J, with 14 bases between. The CDR3 sequence: CASRKRTDPYEQYF. DNA for the CDR3: TGTGCCAGCAGAAAGAGGACTGATCCCTACGAGCAGTACTTC.

The V gene is TRBV2, the J gene TRBJ1-1; D call uncertain. Germline V lookup: CDR1 SNHLY, CDR2 FYNNEI. The CDR3 runs 15 residues. Deletions cut 4 bases from V and 3 bases from J, with 15 bases between. For the CDR3, the DNA is TGTGCCAGCAGTGCCTCAACGACACTTTACACTGAAGCTTTCTTT. Protein sequence: CASSASTTLYTEAFF.

The V gene is TRBV7-9, the J gene TRBJ2-4, with D possibly TRBD2 on 6 matching bases. Germline V lookup: CDR1 SEHNR, CDR2 FQNEAQ (reference sequence). The CDR3 runs to 17 residues. Trimming pared 5 bases from V and 0 bases from J, leaving 17 bases between. The CDR3 is CASSPLVEGPAKNIQYF. The CDR3 coding sequence is TGTGCCAGCAGCCCCCTGGTGGAGGGTCCAGCCAAAAACATTCAGTACTTC.

The chain carries TRBV9 and TRBJ2-7; no firm D call. CDR3 size: 14 residues. Trimming shortened V by 0 bases and J by 0 bases, and 7 bases separated the two germline ends. CDR1 and CDR2 from the germline V gene are SGDLS and YYNGEE. CDR3 in amino acids: CASSVGQASYEQYF. The CDR3 bases are TGTGCCAGCAGCGTAGGACAAGCCTCCTACGAGCAGTACTTC.

The gene calls are TRBV9 and TRBJ1-1; unclear D gene. The CDR3 sequence is 16 residues long. V lost 0 bases and J 1 base, leaving 13 bases between the germline ends. The germline V gene encodes CDR1 SGDLS and CDR2 YYNGEE. CDR3 protein: CASSVGGGHPNTEAFF. The CDR3 nucleotides read TGTGCCAGCAGCGTAGGAGGAGGGCATCCGAACACTGAAGCTTTCTTT. Using reference TRBV9 and TRBJ1-1 for the parts outside the CDR3, the full variable domain is DSGVTQTPKHLITATGQRVTLRCSPRSGDLSVYWYQQSLDQGLQFLIQYYNGEERAKGNILERFSAQQFPDLHSELNLSSLELGDSALYFCASSVGGGHPNTEAFFGQGTRLTVV.